The rows below give T cell receptor beta chains drawn from one sample of a study of blood T cell repertoires in COVID-19. The data were produced by immunoSEQ multiplex PCR, yet TCRdb's version contains in-frame clones alone and is incomplete. Of approximately 210,000 clones detected, less than 85% appear once; the ten largest clones hold around 3.5%. The sample comprised peripheral blood. Every receptor here comes from a woman older than 75 with acute or convalescent COVID-19. The CDR3 runs from the conserved cysteine through the conserved F or W. D genes are given only for firm matches. Some rows mark clone size as missing; the rest say once, few, many or name a class of expanded clone.

v_call,clone_size,d_call,j_call,cdr3_aa,cdr3_nt
TRBV19,-,TRBD1,TRBJ1-5,CASSFQPGQGALYSNQPQHF,TGTGCCAGTAGTTTCCAGCCGGGACAGGGGGCCCTCTATAGCAATCAGCCCCAGCATTTT
TRBV11-3,-,TRBD1,TRBJ2-7,CASGGGQGHEQYF,TGTGCCAGTGGAGGAGGACAGGGTCACGAGCAGTACTTC
TRBV6-6,-,-,TRBJ1-1,CASSYVPPAEAFF,TGTGCCAGCAGTTACGTCCCCCCGGCTGAAGCTTTCTTT
TRBV25-1,-,-,TRBJ2-1,CASTLGGWEQFF,TGTGCCAGCACTCTAGGCGGCTGGGAGCAGTTCTTC
TRBV5-4,-,-,TRBJ2-5,CASSLRGGQETQYF,TGTGCCAGCAGTTTAAGAGGGGGCCAAGAGACCCAGTACTTC
TRBV7-3,-,-,TRBJ2-5,CASSFNGHAQETQYF,TGTGCCAGCAGCTTTAACGGACATGCTCAAGAGACCCAGTACTTC
TRBV7-2,-,-,TRBJ2-7,CASSLSSIRTYEQYF,TGTGCCAGCAGCTTATCGTCTATCCGAACCTACGAGCAGTACTTC
TRBV2,-,TRBD1,TRBJ1-5,CASRFGQAGNQPQHF,TGTGCCAGCAGATTTGGACAGGCGGGCAATCAGCCCCAGCATTTT
TRBV7-3,-,-,TRBJ1-1,CASSPVAGAGTEAFF,TGTGCCAGCAGCCCCGTGGCAGGGGCAGGCACTGAAGCTTTCTTT
TRBV27,-,-,TRBJ1-6,CASSPLGGTRIVSLHF,TGTGCCAGCAGTCCGCTGGGGGGGACCCGAATTGTGTCCCTCCACTTT
TRBV28,few,-,TRBJ1-1,CASSPPPGIEAFF,TGTGCCAGCAGCCCACCCCCCGGGATTGAAGCTTTCTTT
TRBV5-1,once,TRBD1,TRBJ1-1,CASRLQGARNTEAFF,TGCGCCAGCAGGCTTCAGGGGGCTCGGAACACTGAAGCTTTCTTT
TRBV11-2,-,-,TRBJ1-2,CASSFHRVYGYTF,TGTGCCAGCAGCTTTCACAGGGTCTATGGCTACACCTTC
TRBV7-2,-,-,TRBJ1-2,CASSPVRRGGGYTF,TGTGCCAGCAGCCCGGTGAGGAGGGGGGGAGGCTACACCTTC
TRBV7-8,-,TRBD1,TRBJ2-1,CASSTTGGIEQFF,TGTGCCAGCAGCACGACAGGGGGCATTGAGCAGTTCTTC
TRBV2,-,-,TRBJ1-6,CASSDPPGSPLHF,TGTGCCAGCAGTGATCCCCCCGGTTCACCCCTCCACTTT
TRBV19,-,-,TRBJ1-5,CASSIPGGNQPQHF,TGTGCCAGTAGTATCCCCGGGGGAAATCAGCCCCAGCATTTT
TRBV3-1/TRBV3-2,-,-,TRBJ1-4,CASSQVAGANREKLFF,TGTGCCAGCAGCCAAGTAGCCGGAGCAAACAGGGAAAAACTGTTTTTT
TRBV18,-,-,TRBJ2-5,CASSSSHDTQETQYF,TGTGCCAGCTCATCATCACACGACACACAAGAGACCCAGTACTTC
TRBV19,-,-,TRBJ1-5,CASSIVLNQPQHF,TGTGCCAGTAGTATTGTCCTCAATCAGCCCCAGCATTTT
TRBV9,-,TRBD2,TRBJ2-1,CASSAETSGGTISSYNEQFF,TGTGCCAGCAGCGCCGAGACTAGCGGGGGGACAATTAGCTCCTACAATGAGCAGTTCTTC
TRBV28,-,-,TRBJ1-2,CASSSPGYNYGYTF,TGTGCCAGCAGTTCCCCAGGGTACAACTATGGCTACACCTTC
TRBV13,once,TRBD2,TRBJ2-1,CASSYSGGGYNEQFF,TGTGCCAGCAGCTATAGCGGGGGGGGATACAATGAGCAGTTCTTC
TRBV2,few,TRBD2,TRBJ2-3,CASSELLAGTDTQYF,TGTGCCAGCAGCGAGCTCCTAGCGGGCACAGATACGCAGTATTTT
TRBV25-1,-,-,TRBJ2-2,CASSEGGGGELFF,TGTGCCAGCAGCGAAGGGGGGGGCGGGGAGCTGTTTTTT
TRBV9,-,TRBD1,TRBJ1-5,CASSTQGGNQPQHF,TGTGCCAGCAGCACACAGGGGGGCAATCAGCCCCAGCATTTT
TRBV7-2,-,-,TRBJ1-1,CASSPSVGGTEAFF,TGTGCCAGCAGCCCATCCGTGGGGGGCACTGAAGCTTTCTTT
TRBV5-6,-,-,TRBJ2-6,CASSKQGAGANVLTF,TGTGCCAGCAGCAAACAGGGCGCCGGGGCCAACGTCCTGACTTTC
TRBV10-3,-,-,TRBJ1-2,CATGGFSYGYTF,TGTGCTACCGGGGGGTTTTCTTATGGCTACACCTTC
TRBV5-4,-,TRBD2,TRBJ2-5,CASSLTGGEETQYF,TGTGCCAGCAGCTTAACGGGGGGAGAAGAGACCCAGTACTTC
TRBV5-1,few,TRBD1,TRBJ1-6,CASSPTGGPTNSPLHF,TGCGCCAGCAGCCCCACAGGGGGCCCCACTAATTCACCCCTCCACTTT
TRBV5-1,once,-,TRBJ2-7,CASSADRPYEQYF,TGCGCCAGCAGCGCCGACAGACCCTACGAGCAGTACTTC
TRBV5-1,-,-,TRBJ1-1,CASSLQQIPNTEAFF,TGCGCCAGCAGCTTACAACAGATTCCGAACACTGAAGCTTTCTTT
TRBV3-1/TRBV3-2,-,TRBD1,TRBJ2-7,CASSRNRGSGEQYF,TGTGCCAGCAGCCGAAACAGGGGGTCGGGCGAGCAGTACTTC
TRBV6-5,few,-,TRBJ1-5,CASSYSYRSNQPQHF,TGTGCCAGCAGTTACTCATACAGAAGCAATCAGCCCCAGCATTTT